The clone carrying this TCR beta chain was found many times. The antigen is undetermined. The data were taken from a study of T-cell reconstitution after alpha-beta-depleted transplantation in children. A TCRbeta library incorporating unique molecular identifiers was prepared. TCRdb re-derived calls from the PCR reads in MiXCR, one entry per CDR3 protein. The data hold 610,000 or so distinct CDR3 sequences, with more than 20% observed a single time. Per the germline V gene, CDR1 is SGHRS and CDR2 is YFSETQ. The CDR3 is 14 residues long. The germline V and J ends were trimmed by 2 bases and 2 bases, with 10 bases remaining between them. General study points: After transplant, at about two months, alpha-beta T cells were reportedly derived from several hundred expanded graft clones. Diversity and T-cell counts at one year after transplant derived mostly from new T cells. Several patients had high TCRbeta diversity at day 60; it came from surviving recipient T cells and thymic progenitors.

V and J are TRBV5-1 and TRBJ2-5; perhaps TRBD1 as D (5 bases). Source: PBMCs, taken before TCRalphabeta/CD19-depleted stem cell transplant. This sequence was found in a boy under two years old with Wiskott-Aldrich syndrome, due to receive a stem cell transplant. The CDR3 DNA follows: TGCGCCAGCAGCTTAACAGGTGGACAAGAGACCCAGTACTTC. Amino acid sequence: CASSLTGGQETQYF.